This entry is about one T cell receptor beta chain. These data originate in a study of blood T cell repertoires in COVID-19. Study-wide background: Samples representing acute and convalescent COVID-19 were sourced from the United States, Italy and Spain. Nucleic acid was either cDNA or gDNA, and it came from T cells, B-cell-depleted T cells, or PBMCs.

Per germline, CDR1 MNHEY and CDR2 SVGEGT. CDR3 size: 18 residues. The V gene lost 0 bases and the J gene lost 0 bases, with 15 bases spanning the gap. Per the original data handling: Cell counts per sample came from amplifying reference gene primers. The table came from immunoSEQ multiplex PCR; TCRdb's copy has only in-frame clones and leaves some out. V and J calls plus clone size are reproduced from that table; the DNA served to infer D and trimming. The sample lists roughly 170,000 clones; more than 75% were seen once. Sample: peripheral blood. The rearrangement joins TRBV6-2 or TRBV6-3 to TRBJ1-5, with D perhaps matching TRBD1 (6 bases). This sequence was found in a woman under 30 who had recovered from COVID-19. The CDR3 DNA reads as TGTGCCAGCAGTTACTCTCGGGCAGGGGCATATAGCAATCAGCCCCAGCATTTT. Protein sequence: CASSYSRAGAYSNQPQHF.